The 9 T cell receptor beta chains below were found in one sample sequenced in a study of blood T cells in healthy people across ages. Primers used in a second PCR of about 6 to 11 cycles were a sample-barcoded 5' primer and a J-beta primer mix. In TCRdb, the 5' RACE reads were re-called with MiXCR into one record per CDR3 protein. The sample carries some 1.5 million distinct CDR3 sequences, approximately 30% recorded once. Material: blood. Source of these receptors: a woman in her 30s in good health.

This clonotype was counted only a few times. The chain is built from TRBV20-1 and TRBJ2-5; the D gene is possibly TRBD1 (6 bases). V lost 0 bases and J lost 0, with 14 bases in between. The CDR3 is made up of 16 amino acids. Germline-derived CDR1 and CDR2 are DFQATT and SNEGSKA (reference sequence). CDR3 region: CSARDAGRDNQETQYF. DNA for the CDR3: TGCAGTGCTAGAGACGCCGGCCGGGACAACCAAGAGACCCAGTACTTC.

In its sample, this clonotype was seen a few times. The chain combines TRBV20-1 with TRBJ1-4; weak D call: TRBD1 (6 bases). Looked up from germline, CDR1 is DFQATT and CDR2 is SNEGSKA (reference sequence). CDR3 length equals 15 residues. The V end was cut by 6 bases, the J end by 4 bases, with 18 bases between. In DNA form, the CDR3 reads TGCAGTGCACAAGACCCGAGCAGGGGTAATGAAAAACTGTTTTTT. Amino acids: CSAQDPSRGNEKLFF.

V gene TRBV4-2 combines with J gene TRBJ2-1, with D perhaps given as TRBD1 or TRBD2 (5 bases each). Germline V gene lookup returns CDR1 LGHNA and CDR2 YNFKEQ. This CDR3 is built from 18 residues. V lost 1 base and J lost 0, with 16 bases in between. CDR3 sequence reads: CASSQGLVGASSYNEQFF. The CDR3 region has the DNA TGTGCCAGCAGCCAAGGGCTTGTCGGGGCGAGCTCCTACAATGAGCAGTTCTTC.

V usage is TRBV20-1 and J usage is TRBJ2-5, with a tentative D call TRBD2 (7 bases). V dropped 1 base and J dropped 5 bases, with 14 bases sitting between them. From germline, CDR1 is DFQATT and CDR2 SNEGSKA (reference sequence). The CDR3 spans 14 residues. Here the CDR3 DNA reads TGCAGTGCTAGAGCAGGGGAGGGCGGCGAGACCCAGTACTTC. It codes for CSARAGEGGETQYF.

The CDR3 spells CASSPPGTRKRIAGELFF. The CDR3 DNA reads TGTGCCAGCAGCCCTCCCGGGACTAGGAAGCGAATCGCCGGGGAGCTGTTTTTT. The chain is built from TRBV6-1 and TRBJ2-2; TRBD2 aligns across 8 bases. The CDR3 sequence is 18 residues long. Germline CDR1 and CDR2: MNHNS and SASEGT. Unmatched junction bases numbered 18, after V lost 6 bases and J lost 6 bases.

The chain couples TRBV5-1 to TRBJ2-1; 11 bases agree with TRBD2. The germline V gene has CDR1 SGHRS and CDR2 YFSETQ. V lost 4 bases to trimming and J lost 4 bases; unmatched junction nucleotides: 10. The CDR3 spans 17 residues. The CDR3 loop reads CASSRGPTSGAYNEQFF. For the CDR3, the DNA is TGCGCCAGCAGCCGGGGCCCGACTAGCGGGGCGTACAATGAGCAGTTCTTC.

This clonotype was seen only a few times. The chain is built from TRBV2 and TRBJ1-2; 7 nucleotides agree with TRBD1. Germline lookup yields CDR1 SNHLY and CDR2 FYNNEI. Trimming cost V 4 bases and J 8 bases; bases outside gene matches: 10. This CDR3 has 14 amino acids. This chain's CDR3 is CASSGSQRGQGYTF. CDR3 DNA: TGTGCCAGCAGTGGAAGTCAGAGGGGGCAAGGCTACACCTTC. The variable domain in full, with the rest retrieved from reference TRBV2 and TRBJ1-2, is EPEVTQTPSHQVTQMGQEVILRCVPISNHLYFYWYRQILGQKVEFLVSFYNNEISEKSEIFDDQFSVERPDGSNFTLKIRSTKLEDSAMYFCASSGSQRGQGYTFGSGTRLTVV.

V is TRBV14 and J is TRBJ1-1; D not certain. V lost 4 bases, J lost 6 bases, and 15 bases lay in between. CDR1 and CDR2 from the germline V gene are SGHDN and FVKESK. The CDR3 covers 14 residues. CDR3 loop: CASSREMGSAEAFF. The CDR3, as DNA: TGTGCCAGCAGCCGCGAAATGGGATCAGCTGAAGCTTTCTTT.

The genes are TRBV6-5 and TRBJ1-5; no definite D call. Germline V gene sequence: CDR1 MNHEY, CDR2 SVGAGI. The CDR3 runs 14 residues. Trimming took 8 bases from V and 3 from J, leaving 14 bases between them. The CDR3 nucleotides are TGTGCCAGCGGAGGTTCCCAGCCCAATCAGCCCCAGCATTTT. Amino acids: CASGGSQPNQPQHF.